These T cell receptor beta chains were read from a single sample in a study of T-cell reconstitution after alpha-beta-depleted transplantation in children. One entry per CDR3 protein results from TCRdb running MiXCR on the PCR reads. The table records about 980,000 distinct CDR3 sequences, roughly 29% of them present only once. The sample was PBMCs, mostly from graft donor cells, taken 360 days after TCRalphabeta/CD19-depleted stem cell transplant. The receptors shown here come from a boy under three years old who had a stem cell transplant for SCID, so the T cells may come from the graft donor. Both conserved end residues are part of each CDR3. The order of the fields is J gene, V gene, CDR3 protein.

J gene: TRBJ2-5; V gene: TRBV9; CDR3 protein: CASSALAGEETQYF
J gene: TRBJ1-5; V gene: TRBV19; CDR3 protein: CASSIGSGHSNQPQHF
J gene: TRBJ2-7; V gene: TRBV29-1; CDR3 protein: CSVGGGRAYEQYF
J gene: TRBJ2-2; V gene: TRBV10-3; CDR3 protein: CAISERGPTITGELFF
J gene: TRBJ2-2; V gene: TRBV12-3/TRBV12-4; CDR3 protein: CASRSSWGGTGELFF
J gene: TRBJ2-7; V gene: TRBV29-1; CDR3 protein: CSVVRAYEQYF
J gene: TRBJ2-2; V gene: TRBV9; CDR3 protein: CASSETVAGELFF
J gene: TRBJ2-1; V gene: TRBV20-1; CDR3 protein: CSSEQGPFRSYNEQFF
J gene: TRBJ2-4; V gene: TRBV15; CDR3 protein: CATSRDARIIDIQYF
J gene: TRBJ2-1; V gene: TRBV5-5; CDR3 protein: CASSSDAWDEQFF
J gene: TRBJ2-1; V gene: TRBV10-3; CDR3 protein: CAISAQGDEQFF
J gene: TRBJ2-7; V gene: TRBV7-9; CDR3 protein: CASSLSATTYEQYF
J gene: TRBJ2-6; V gene: TRBV5-1; CDR3 protein: CASSKDFTSGANVLTF
J gene: TRBJ2-1; V gene: TRBV28; CDR3 protein: CASGRLREF
J gene: TRBJ2-1; V gene: TRBV29-1; CDR3 protein: CSVEDAYFAGGNNEQFF
J gene: TRBJ2-7; V gene: TRBV5-5; CDR3 protein: CASSLSVAATYEQYF
J gene: TRBJ1-3; V gene: TRBV5-1; CDR3 protein: CASSRDGTASPGNTIYF
J gene: TRBJ2-4; V gene: TRBV2; CDR3 protein: CASSGLGYRGNIQYF